This entry is about one TCR beta chain. The antigen this receptor binds is unknown. No much larger clone exists at a distance of one base, and base qualities are not known. This specimen comes from a study of CD8 T cells in Susac syndrome (dated by TCRdb to between 2017 and 2020). For the wider study: Repertoire sequencing was used to test whether CD8+ T cell activation and differentiation in Susac syndrome was antigen driven. Overall results and qualifications from the work: The TCR sequencing and HLA analysis was acknowledged to have included a relatively small number of individuals.

RNA was extracted using the RNeasy kit, and roughly 0.5 to 1 ug of the RNA was reverse transcribed with random hexamers. The immunoSEQ multiplex PCR assay, covering 54 Vbeta and 13 Jbeta segments, was used to amplify TCR beta CDR3 regions. To correct PCR amplification bias, a synthetic template baseline was used for both primer optimization and computational correction. As for how the authors treated the data: Reads were annotated to V, D and J genes per IMGT and analyzed with immunoSEQ Analyzer, keeping only productive sequences. Clonality was calculated as one minus the Shannon entropy normalized by log2 of the number of productive unique sequences. For each patient and control, public and private clones were evaluated within the 100 most prevalent clones. Susac-specific clones were defined as absent from healthy and MS cohorts, around 970 published viral clones and other ImmuneACCESS disease sequences. TCRdb reran the public reads through fastp at Q25 and MiXCR, keeping productive beta chains. Each record represents a unique CDR3 protein, reported with the most common genes and DNA among its rows. The V and J calls, along with clone size, are taken from TCRdb and not from the paper's own processing. The sample table records 180,000 or so distinct CDR3 sequences; 90% to 95% of these occur just once. The ten largest clones capture approximately 0.1% of the sample.

Peripheral blood CD8+ and CD4+ T cells from healthy donors, Susac syndrome patients and multiple sclerosis patients were profiled by high-throughput TCR beta sequencing. The healthy donors served as controls matched for age and sex. Bulk CD8+ and CD4+ T cells were purified by magnetic negative isolation, whereas CD8+ TEMRA cells were enriched by FACS. Blood was collected in EDTA tubes and processed within 24 hours, with PBMCs isolated through density gradient centrifugation. PBMCs intended for TCR sequencing were cryopreserved in liquid nitrogen and were subsequently thawed in a 37 degrees C water bath. The sorted or isolated CD4+, CD8+ and CD8+ TEMRA cells reached a purity of at least 90%. Taken from cysteine to phenylalanine, the CDR3 has 15 residues. Just the 45-base CDR3 DNA is kept, in frame starting at base 1. CDR1 SQVTM and CDR2 ANQGSEA are derived from the germline V gene. After removal of 5 bases from V and 9 bases from J, the junction retains 12 bases not matched to a gene.

The clonotype comes from a human donor in good health. The chain was built from TRBV29-1 and TRBJ2-1; 11 of the junction bases match TRBD1. Specimen: CD4+ T cells from PBMCs. The DNA is TGCAGCGTTAAGCCTCCGGGACAGGGGGGAGGTGAGCAGTTCTTC. Its coded protein is CSVKPPGQGGGEQFF.